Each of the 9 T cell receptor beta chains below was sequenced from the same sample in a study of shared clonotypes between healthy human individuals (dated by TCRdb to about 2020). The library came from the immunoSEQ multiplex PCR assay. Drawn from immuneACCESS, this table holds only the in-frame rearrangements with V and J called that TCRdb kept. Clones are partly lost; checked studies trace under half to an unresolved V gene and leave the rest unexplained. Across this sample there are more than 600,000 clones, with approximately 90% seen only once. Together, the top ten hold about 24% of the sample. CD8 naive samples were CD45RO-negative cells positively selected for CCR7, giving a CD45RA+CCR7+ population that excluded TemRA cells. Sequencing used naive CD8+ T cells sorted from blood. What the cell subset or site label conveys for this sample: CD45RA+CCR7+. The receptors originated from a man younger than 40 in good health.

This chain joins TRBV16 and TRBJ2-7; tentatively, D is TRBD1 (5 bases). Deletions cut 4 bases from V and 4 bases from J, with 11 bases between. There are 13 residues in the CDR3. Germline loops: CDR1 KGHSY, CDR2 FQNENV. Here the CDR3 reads CASSPYQGYEQYF. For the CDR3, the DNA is TGTGCCAGCAGCCCTTACCAGGGTTACGAGCAGTACTTC.

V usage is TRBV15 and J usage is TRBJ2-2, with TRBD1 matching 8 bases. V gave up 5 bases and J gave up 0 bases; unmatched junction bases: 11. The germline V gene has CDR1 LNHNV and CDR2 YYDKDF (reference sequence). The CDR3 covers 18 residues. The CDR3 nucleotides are TGTGCCACCAGCCCACACATCACACAGGGGGCGAACACCGGGGAGCTGTTTTTT. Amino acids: CATSPHITQGANTGELFF.

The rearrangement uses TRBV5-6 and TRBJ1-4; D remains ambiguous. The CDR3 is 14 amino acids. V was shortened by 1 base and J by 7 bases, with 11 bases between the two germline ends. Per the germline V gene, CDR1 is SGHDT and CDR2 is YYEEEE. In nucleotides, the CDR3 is TGTGCCAGCAGCTTGTCCATAGACTTTGAAAAACTGTTTTTT. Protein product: CASSLSIDFEKLFF.

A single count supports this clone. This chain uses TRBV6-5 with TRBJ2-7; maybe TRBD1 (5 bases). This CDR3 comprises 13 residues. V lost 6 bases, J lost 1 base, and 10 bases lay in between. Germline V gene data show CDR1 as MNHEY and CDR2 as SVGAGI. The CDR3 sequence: CASSSGISYEQYF. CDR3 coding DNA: TGTGCCAGCAGCTCAGGGATTTCCTACGAGCAGTACTTC.

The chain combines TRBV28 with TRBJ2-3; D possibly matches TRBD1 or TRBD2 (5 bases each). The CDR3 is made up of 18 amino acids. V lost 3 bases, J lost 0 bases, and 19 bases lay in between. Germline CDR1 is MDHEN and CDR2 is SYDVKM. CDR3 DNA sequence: TGTGCCAGCAGTTTTCGGGGACCCTCAGCTCTCAGCACAGATACGCAGTATTTT. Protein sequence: CASSFRGPSALSTDTQYF.

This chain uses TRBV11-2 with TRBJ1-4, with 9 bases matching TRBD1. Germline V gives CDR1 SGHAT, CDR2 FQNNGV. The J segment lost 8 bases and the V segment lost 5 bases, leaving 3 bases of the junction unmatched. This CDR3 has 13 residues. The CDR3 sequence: CASSGTGFEKLFF. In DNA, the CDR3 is TGTGCCAGCAGCGGGACAGGGTTCGAAAAACTGTTTTTT.

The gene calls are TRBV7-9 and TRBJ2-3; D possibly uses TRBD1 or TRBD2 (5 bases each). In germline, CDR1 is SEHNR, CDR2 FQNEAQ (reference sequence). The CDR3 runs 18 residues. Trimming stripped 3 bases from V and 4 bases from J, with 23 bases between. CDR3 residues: CASSFPRTGRGDPDTQYF. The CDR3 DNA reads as TGTGCCAGCAGCTTCCCGAGGACTGGGAGAGGGGACCCAGATACGCAGTATTTT.

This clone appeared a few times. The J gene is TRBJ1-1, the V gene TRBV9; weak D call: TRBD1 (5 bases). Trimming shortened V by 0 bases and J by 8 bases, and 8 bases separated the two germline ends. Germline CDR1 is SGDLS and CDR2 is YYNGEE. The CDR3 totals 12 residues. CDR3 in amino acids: CASSVVPGEAFF. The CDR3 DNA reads TGTGCCAGCAGCGTAGTCCCAGGGGAAGCTTTCTTT.

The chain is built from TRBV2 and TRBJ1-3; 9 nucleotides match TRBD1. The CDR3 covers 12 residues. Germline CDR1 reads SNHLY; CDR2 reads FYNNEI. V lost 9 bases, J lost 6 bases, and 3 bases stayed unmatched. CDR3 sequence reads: CASRTGENTIYF. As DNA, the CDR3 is TGTGCCAGTCGGACAGGGGAAAACACCATATATTTT.